The 21 T cell receptor beta chains listed next were all sequenced from one sample in a study of shared clonotypes between healthy human individuals. TCRdb's table, derived via immunoSEQ multiplex PCR, lists solely in-frame clones and lacks some. Among 730,000 or so clones listed, around 72% were seen once. The specimen was memory CD4+ T cells sorted from blood. As to subset: CD45RA-negative fraction. The receptors stem from a woman between 25 and 40 years old in good health.

For this clone: At the DNA level, this CDR3 is encoded by other sequences in the same sample as well. The chain recombines TRBV9 with TRBJ1-1; no clear D gene. This CDR3 is built from 13 residues. Looked up from germline, CDR1 is SGDLS and CDR2 is YYNGEE. The ends were cut back, 5 bases at V and 0 bases at J, with 8 bases in the middle. This chain's CDR3 is CASSGGLNTEAFF. The CDR3 DNA reads as TGTGCCAGCAGTGGAGGGTTGAACACTGAAGCTTTCTTT.

The rearrangement uses TRBV9 and TRBJ1-1; possible D gene TRBD1, 6 bases. V was pared by 7 bases and J by 1 base, with 17 bases between. Germline V gene lookup returns CDR1 SGDLS and CDR2 YYNGEE. The CDR3 consists of 15 residues. The CDR3 nucleotides are TGTGCCAGCCGACCTCAGGGGAGCCAGAACACTGAAGCTTTCTTT. This codes for CASRPQGSQNTEAFF.

This clone was observed many times. This chain joins TRBV5-1 and TRBJ2-2; 9 bases line up with TRBD2. This CDR3 is built from 16 residues. Germline trimming cut 0 bases from V and 5 bases from J; bases unmatched to any gene: 5. Germline V lookup: CDR1 SGHRS, CDR2 YFSETQ. DNA of the CDR3: TGCGCCAGCAGCTTGGGCGGGACTAGCAGTACCGGGGAGCTGTTTTTT. It codes for CASSLGGTSSTGELFF.

This clone turned up a few times. The chain couples TRBV28 to TRBJ1-4; 8 positions agree with TRBD1. Germline-derived CDR1 and CDR2 are MDHEN and SYDVKM. Unmatched junction bases numbered 7, after V lost 4 bases and J lost 6 bases. The CDR3 runs to 15 residues. The CDR3 nucleotides are TGTGCCAGCAGTTCCCCCGGGACAGGAGATGAAAAACTGTTTTTT. Its protein is CASSSPGTGDEKLFF.

The genes are TRBV6-6 and TRBJ2-1, with TRBD2 identical over 8 bases. The CDR3 consists of 14 residues. V lost 6 bases, J lost 13 bases, and 14 bases stayed unmatched. The germline V gene has CDR1 MNHNY and CDR2 SVGAGI (reference sequence). The CDR3: CASSHGLREAYQFF. The CDR3 nucleotides are TGTGCCAGCAGCCACGGCTTGCGGGAGGCATATCAGTTCTTC.

This chain links TRBV7-9 with TRBJ2-3; D is possibly TRBD1 (5 bases). Trimming removed 7 bases at V and 2 bases at J, with 25 bases between. The CDR3 length is 18 residues. Germline-derived CDR1 and CDR2 are SEHNR and FQNEAQ (reference sequence). The CDR3 DNA follows: TGTGCCAGCAACTTCGTGCGTACCATAGGGGCCCTCACAGATACGCAGTATTTT. This encodes CASNFVRTIGALTDTQYF.

The chain couples TRBV14 to TRBJ2-3; TRBD2 matches 12 bases. There are 17 residues in the CDR3. The V segment lost 1 base and the J segment 3 bases; nucleotides outside the gene matches: 5. Germline V gives CDR1 SGHDN, CDR2 FVKESK. The DNA of the CDR3 is TGTGCCAGCAGCCAAGCCAGGACTAGCGGGAAGACAGATACGCAGTATTTT. It translates to CASSQARTSGKTDTQYF.

V gene TRBV5-1 combines with J gene TRBJ2-7; D is unresolved. The CDR3 is 12 amino acids. Trimming shortened V by 7 bases and J by 2 bases, and 10 bases separated the two germline ends. Germline V gene data show CDR1 as SGHRS and CDR2 as YFSETQ. This chain's CDR3 is CASGVGTYEQYF. Written as DNA, the CDR3 is TGCGCCAGCGGAGTGGGTACCTACGAGCAGTACTTC. The full variable domain, in which reference TRBV5-1 and TRBJ2-7 provide the parts outside the CDR3, is KAGVTQTPRYLIKTRGQQVTLSCSPISGHRSVSWYQQTPGQGLQFLFEYFSETQRNKGNFPGRFSGRQFSNSRSEMNVSTLELGDSALYLCASGVGTYEQYFGPGTRLTVT.

A word on this clone: Other DNA sequences of this sample code for an identical CDR3. This rearrangement joins TRBV2 to TRBJ2-7, with D perhaps matching TRBD2 (5 bases). Per germline, CDR1 SNHLY and CDR2 FYNNEI. CDR3 length: 13 residues. The V end was cut by 6 bases, the J end by 1 base, with 10 bases between. The CDR3 region has the DNA TGTGCCAGCAGCGAGGGCCATTCCTACGAGCAGTACTTC. Residues: CASSEGHSYEQYF.

This clone occurred a few times. The chain joins TRBV6-1 to TRBJ1-1, with 9 bases matching TRBD1. The V segment lost 4 bases and the J segment 10 bases; nucleotides outside the gene matches: 4. CDR1 and CDR2 from the germline V gene are MNHNS and SASEGT. This CDR3 is built from 12 residues. CDR3 residues: CASSGNRGRAFF. CDR3 nucleotide sequence: TGTGCCAGCAGTGGTAACAGGGGGCGAGCTTTCTTT.

The chain couples TRBV28 to TRBJ2-2; the match to TRBD1 covers 7 bases. This CDR3 is 17 amino acids long. Looked up from germline, CDR1 is MDHEN and CDR2 is SYDVKM. V shed 8 bases, J shed 6 bases, and the junction held 18 bases outside the gene matches. This CDR3 reads CASYRDRVDLGSGELFF. The CDR3 region has the DNA TGTGCCAGCTATAGAGACAGGGTGGATTTGGGATCCGGGGAGCTGTTTTTT.

This rearrangement joins TRBV28 to TRBJ2-3; TRBD2 agrees at 7 bases. The length of the CDR3 is 16 residues. Germline V CDR1 and CDR2: MDHEN, SYDVKM. The CDR3 is CAVSGGGISATDTQYF. CDR3 DNA: TGTGCTGTGTCGGGAGGAGGAATCTCGGCGACAGATACGCAGTATTTT.

The chain links TRBV5-1 to TRBJ2-7; D is unclear. V gave up 0 bases and J gave up 6 bases, with 7 bases separating them. From germline, CDR1 is SGHRS and CDR2 YFSETQ. CDR3 length: 12 amino acids. The CDR3: CASSLEAREQYF. The CDR3 nucleotides are TGCGCCAGCAGCTTGGAAGCGCGCGAGCAGTACTTC.

In this sample, this clone turned up a few times. This chain uses TRBV27 with TRBJ2-7; D may be TRBD1 (6 bases). V was shortened by 4 bases and J by 1 base, with 14 bases between the two germline ends. This CDR3 region has 15 residues. The germline V gene has CDR1 MNHEY and CDR2 SMNVEV (reference sequence). CDR3 DNA sequence: TGTGCCAGCAGTTCCACAGGGTCTCATTCCTACGAGCAGTACTTC. This translates into CASSSTGSHSYEQYF.

This clone was counted a few times. The chain recombines TRBV5-4 with TRBJ2-7; 9 bases are shared with TRBD2. Trimming removed 5 bases from V and 4 bases from J; junction bases left unmatched: 4. This CDR3 is built from 13 residues. In germline, CDR1 is SGHNT, CDR2 YYREEE (reference sequence). This chain's CDR3 is CASSGRGGYEQYF. The CDR3 nucleotides are TGTGCCAGCAGTGGGCGGGGGGGTTACGAGCAGTACTTC. Variable domain in full (rest from reference TRBV5-4 and TRBJ2-7): ETGVTQSPTHLIKTRGQQVTLRCSSQSGHNTVSWYQQALGQGPQFIFQYYREEENGRGNFPPRFSGLQFPNYSSELNVNALELDDSALYLCASSGRGGYEQYFGPGTRLTVT.

For this clone: Other DNA sequences in the sample encode the same CDR3. The chain joins TRBV9 to TRBJ2-3; TRBD2 agrees at 11 bases. The junction had 3 bases not matched to a gene; V was cut back by 0 bases and J by 6 bases. Germline CDR1 reads SGDLS; CDR2 reads YYNGEE. The CDR3 totals 15 residues. In DNA form, the CDR3 reads TGTGCCAGCAGCGTAGCTAGCGGGAGGTCTGATACGCAGTATTTT. It encodes CASSVASGRSDTQYF.

The chain combines TRBV5-8 with TRBJ2-4; no clear D gene. Germline lookup yields CDR1 SGHTS and CDR2 YDEGEE. The CDR3 loop spans 15 amino acids. V shed 4 bases and J shed 0 bases, with 11 bases lying between them. Here the CDR3 DNA reads TGTGCCAGCAGCCGAATAGACTTAGCCAAAAACATTCAGTACTTC. This gives the protein CASSRIDLAKNIQYF.

This clone has more than one count but fewer than ten. The chain recombines TRBV18 with TRBJ1-1, with 12 bases matching TRBD1. The CDR3 length is 16 residues. CDR1 is KGHSH and CDR2 is LQKENI in the germline V gene. V lost 6 bases to trimming and J lost 4 bases; unmatched junction nucleotides: 9. The CDR3: CASSWSEGQGATEAFF. The CDR3 DNA reads as TGTGCCAGCTCCTGGTCCGAGGGACAGGGGGCCACTGAAGCTTTCTTT. The complete variable domain, with remaining parts taken from reference TRBV18 and TRBJ1-1, reads NAGVMQNPRHLVRRRGQEARLRCSPMKGHSHVYWYRQLPEEGLKFMVYLQKENIIDESGMPKERFSAEFPKEGPSILRIQQVVRGDSAAYFCASSWSEGQGATEAFFGQGTRLTVV.

The V call is TRBV6-1, the J call TRBJ1-1; D is uncertain. This CDR3 region has 15 residues. Looked up from germline, CDR1 is MNHNS and CDR2 is SASEGT. With 2 bases removed from V and 1 base from J, the gap between germline ends came to 11 bases. The CDR3 here is CASSEQRTGNTEAFF. CDR3 DNA: TGTGCCAGCAGTGAACAACGGACGGGGAACACTGAAGCTTTCTTT.

This chain connects TRBV6-5 to TRBJ1-1; D gene uncertain. Deletions cut 0 bases from V and 3 bases from J, with 14 bases between. The CDR3 is 16 amino acids. The germline CDR1 and CDR2 sequences are MNHEY and SVGAGI. CDR3 nucleotides: TGTGCCAGCAGTTACTCAGGGATCATACTACACACTGAAGCTTTCTTT. Translated, it gives CASSYSGIILHTEAFF.

The V gene is TRBV6-5, the J gene TRBJ1-2, with TRBD1 as a possible D gene (6 bases). The CDR3 length is 16 residues. Germline CDR1 MNHEY, CDR2 SVGAGI. V was shortened by 4 bases and J by 8 bases, with 23 bases between the two germline ends. CDR3 region: CASSFPTGGARLGYTF. CDR3 coding DNA: TGTGCCAGCAGTTTCCCAACTGGGGGGGCGCGCTTAGGCTACACCTTC.